This T cell receptor (beta chain) was documented in a study of T cell repertoires in cytomegalovirus infection. Study context: CMV epitopes used comprised recently identified HLA-C-restricted ones and well-studied HLA-B-restricted ones. Findings of the study overall: CMV-specific TCR beta clonotypes restricted by HLA-C dominated the ex vivo response.

Details on this clonotype: Its antigen is currently unknown.

TCRdb re-derived calls from the reads in MiXCR, one entry per CDR3 protein. The profile shows 300,000 or so distinct CDR3 sequences, 20% to 25% of them singletons. Germline CDR1 reads ENHRY; CDR2 reads SYGVKD. This CDR3 has 14 residues. Trimming took 6 bases from V and 5 from J; bases not matched to a gene: 9. The rearrangement links TRBV10-3 to TRBJ2-5, with 7 nucleotides matching TRBD2. This TCR derives from a human donor in good health (CMV status not recorded). Some clones in this sample may be carry-over from other donors' samples. Here the sequenced sample was cultured PBMCs, taken from culture after CMV antigen stimulation. CDR3 sequence (DNA): TGTGCCATCAGCTCTAGCGGTGTTCGGGAGACCCAGTACTTC. The encoded protein is CAISSSGVRETQYF.